These T cell receptor beta chains were read from a single sample in a study of PD-1 blockade in mismatch repair-deficient tumors. Assay: immunoSEQ multiplex PCR; the TCRdb copy retains only in-frame clones and omits some. The data hold around 110,000 clones, with over 60% observed a single time. This sample comprised peripheral blood, obtained about 13 months after starting pembrolizumab. Receptors originate from an adult with mismatch repair-deficient cancer. Each CDR3 is given with its conserved first and last residue. Each record gives: D gene, V gene, CDR3 protein. D genes are given only for firm matches.

>-|TRBV29-1
CSVETGYSYEQYF
>TRBD1|TRBV10-3
CAIKGTGNTGELFF
>-|TRBV30
CAWSSFTEAFF
>-|TRBV30
CAWEVRQGNEQYF
>TRBD2|TRBV10-3
CAISENSGGAGELFF
>-|TRBV11-3
CASSAELGANEQFF
>-|TRBV4-1
CASSQDGYNEQFF
>-|TRBV19
CASSSGDNYGYTF
>-|TRBV6-1
CASSRSPYGYTF
>TRBD2|TRBV27
CASSLMAGGGYEQYF
>-|TRBV5-5
CASSTGKETQYF